This T cell receptor beta chain was recovered during a study of blood T cell repertoires in COVID-19. Looking at the study overall: Whether acute or convalescent, the COVID-19 samples came from the United States, Italy and Spain.

The CDR3 spans 12 residues. The trim removed 2 bases at V and 11 bases at J, leaving 7 bases unmatched. CDR1 and CDR2 (germline): SGDLS, YYNGEE. Sequencing used immunoSEQ multiplex PCR; TCRdb keeps in-frame clones, though not all of them. The sample holds about 140,000 clones, 60% to 85% seen once. The sample was peripheral blood. The rearrangement uses TRBV9 and TRBJ2-7, with 7 positions matching TRBD1. This clonotype originated in a man between 45 and 60 years old with acute or convalescent COVID-19. The CDR3 loop is CASSVYRGRKYF. The CDR3 bases are TGTGCCAGCAGCGTTTACAGGGGCAGGAAGTACTTC.